This note documents a single TCR beta chain sequence. This entry comes from a study of molecular identifiers for immune sequencing clone quantification. In the sort, naive CD8 T cells were defined as CD8+CD4-CCR7+CD45RA+. TCRdb used MiXCR to reprocess the PCR reads, holding one entry per CDR3 protein. The table lists about 630,000 distinct CDR3 sequences, less than 30% of them singletons. Trimming took 1 base from V and 0 from J, leaving 9 bases between them. Per the germline V gene, CDR1 is SGHTA and CDR2 is FQGNSA. The CDR3 covers 15 residues. The TCR sequence derives from a human donor in good health. Some libraries in this study had Jurkat cell RNA spiked in. This sequence joins TRBV7-2 and TRBJ1-1; no definite D call. Material: naive CD8+ T cells from blood, with Jurkat cell RNA spiked in. Noted subset: FACS-sorted CD8+CD4-CCR7+CD45RA+ naive T cells. CDR3 nucleotides: TGTGCCAGCAGCTTAGGTGATCGGGTGAACACTGAAGCTTTCTTT. Its protein product is CASSLGDRVNTEAFF.